This TCR beta chain derives from a study of CD8 T cells in ankylosing spondylitis. This CDR3 comprises 14 residues. V gave up 5 bases and J gave up 7 bases, with 15 bases separating them. Quantitative molecular-barcoded 5'-RACE generated the TCR beta libraries. MiXCR, applied by TCRdb to the 5' RACE reads, yields one record per CDR3 protein. The repertoire holds approximately 140,000 distinct CDR3 sequences, with more than 40% as singletons. The rearrangement links TRBV12-3 or TRBV12-4 to TRBJ1-5, with a tentative D call TRBD1 (5 bases). The TCR comes from a male donor with ankylosing spondylitis. Material for sequencing was synovial fluid, either unsorted or a sorted T cell fraction (not recorded which). The CDR3 loop is CASSPREGPQPQHF. The CDR3 DNA is TGTGCCAGCAGTCCCCGGGAGGGGCCCCAGCCCCAGCATTTT.